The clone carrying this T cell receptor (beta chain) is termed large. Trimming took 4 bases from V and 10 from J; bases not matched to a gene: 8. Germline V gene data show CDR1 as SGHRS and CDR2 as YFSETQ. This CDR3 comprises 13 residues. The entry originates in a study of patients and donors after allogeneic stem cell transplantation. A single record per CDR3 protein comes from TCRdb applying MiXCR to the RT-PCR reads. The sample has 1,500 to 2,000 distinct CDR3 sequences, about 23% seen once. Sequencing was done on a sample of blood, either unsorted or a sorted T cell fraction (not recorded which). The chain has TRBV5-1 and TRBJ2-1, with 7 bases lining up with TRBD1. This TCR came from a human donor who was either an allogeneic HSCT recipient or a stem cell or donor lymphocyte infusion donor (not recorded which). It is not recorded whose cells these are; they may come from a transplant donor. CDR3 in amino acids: CASSPLPGQEQFF. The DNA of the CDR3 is TGCGCCAGCAGCCCGCTTCCGGGACAGGAGCAGTTCTTC.